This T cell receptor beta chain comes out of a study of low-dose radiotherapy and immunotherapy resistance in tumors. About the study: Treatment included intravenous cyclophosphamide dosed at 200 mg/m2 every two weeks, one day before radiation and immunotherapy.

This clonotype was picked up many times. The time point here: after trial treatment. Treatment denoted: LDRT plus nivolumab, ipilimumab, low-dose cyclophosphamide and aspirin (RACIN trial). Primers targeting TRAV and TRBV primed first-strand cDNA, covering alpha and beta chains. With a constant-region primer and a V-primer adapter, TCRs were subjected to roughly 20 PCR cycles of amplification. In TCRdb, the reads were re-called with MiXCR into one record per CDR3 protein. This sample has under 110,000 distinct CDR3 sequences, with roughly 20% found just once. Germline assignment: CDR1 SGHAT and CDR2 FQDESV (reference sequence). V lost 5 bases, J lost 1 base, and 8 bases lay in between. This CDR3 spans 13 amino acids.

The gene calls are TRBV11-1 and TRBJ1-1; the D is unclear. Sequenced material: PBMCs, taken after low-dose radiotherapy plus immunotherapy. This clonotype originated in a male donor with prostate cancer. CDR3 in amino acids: CASSDRPNTEAFF. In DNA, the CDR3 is TGTGCCAGCAGCGACCGGCCGAACACTGAAGCTTTCTTT.